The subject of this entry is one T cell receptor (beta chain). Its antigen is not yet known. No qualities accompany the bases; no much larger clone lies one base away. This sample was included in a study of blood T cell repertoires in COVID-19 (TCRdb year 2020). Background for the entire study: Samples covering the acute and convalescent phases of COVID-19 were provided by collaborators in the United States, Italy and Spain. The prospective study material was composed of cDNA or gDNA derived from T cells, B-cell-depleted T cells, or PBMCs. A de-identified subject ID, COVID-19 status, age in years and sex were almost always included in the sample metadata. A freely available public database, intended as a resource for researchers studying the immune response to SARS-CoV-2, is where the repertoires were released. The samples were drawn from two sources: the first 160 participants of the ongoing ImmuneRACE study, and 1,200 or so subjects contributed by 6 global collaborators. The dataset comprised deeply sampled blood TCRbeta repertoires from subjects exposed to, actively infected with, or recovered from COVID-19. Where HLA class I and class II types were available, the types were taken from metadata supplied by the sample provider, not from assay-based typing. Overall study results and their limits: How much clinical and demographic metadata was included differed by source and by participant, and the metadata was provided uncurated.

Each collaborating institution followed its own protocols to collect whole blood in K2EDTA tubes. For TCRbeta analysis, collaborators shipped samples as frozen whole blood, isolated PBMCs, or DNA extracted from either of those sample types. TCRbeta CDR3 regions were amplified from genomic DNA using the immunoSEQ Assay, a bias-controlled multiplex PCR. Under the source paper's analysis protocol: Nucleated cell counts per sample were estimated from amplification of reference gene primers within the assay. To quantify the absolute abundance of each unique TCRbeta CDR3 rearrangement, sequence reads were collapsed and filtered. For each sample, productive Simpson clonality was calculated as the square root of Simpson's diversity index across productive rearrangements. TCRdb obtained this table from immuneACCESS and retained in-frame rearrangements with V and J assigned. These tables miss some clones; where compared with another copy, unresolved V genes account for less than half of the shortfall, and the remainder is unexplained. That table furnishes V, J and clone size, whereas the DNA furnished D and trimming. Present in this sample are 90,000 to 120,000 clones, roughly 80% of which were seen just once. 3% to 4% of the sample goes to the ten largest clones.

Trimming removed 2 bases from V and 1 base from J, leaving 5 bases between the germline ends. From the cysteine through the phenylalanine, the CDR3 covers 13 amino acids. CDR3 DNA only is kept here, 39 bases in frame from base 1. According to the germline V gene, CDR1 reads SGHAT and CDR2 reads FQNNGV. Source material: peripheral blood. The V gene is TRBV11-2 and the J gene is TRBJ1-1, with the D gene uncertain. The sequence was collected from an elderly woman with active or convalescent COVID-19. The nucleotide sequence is TGTGCCAGCAGCTTAACAAGGAACACTGAAGCTTTCTTT. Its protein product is CASSLTRNTEAFF.